Presented here are 23 T cell receptor beta chains from one specimen sequenced in a study of T cell responses to AZD1222 COVID-19 vaccine. Generated by immunoSEQ multiplex PCR, the TCRdb table keeps only in-frame clones and is missing some. Of over 120,000 clones listed, approximately 91% were seen once; the top ten hold under 5.5%. The sample in question was peripheral blood, obtained 28 days after the second dose of the MenACWY control vaccine. These receptor sequences come from an adult who received the MenACWY meningococcal vaccine as a control.

Judged by abundance, this clone is medium-sized. This chain joins TRBV19 and TRBJ2-1, with 14 nucleotides matching TRBD2. Germline CDR1 LNHDA, CDR2 SQIVND (reference sequence). This CDR3 contains 14 residues. The V gene end was trimmed by 9 bases and the J gene end by 6 bases; junction bases not matched to a gene: 4. CDR3 nucleotides: TGTGCCAGCAGGACTAGCGGGGGGCCCAATGAGCAGTTCTTC. Its protein product is CASRTSGGPNEQFF.

The chain recombines TRBV6-6 with TRBJ2-5; D might be TRBD1 (6 bases). The CDR3 runs 13 residues. V shed 5 bases and J shed 5 bases, with 12 bases lying between them. CDR1 and CDR2 from the germline V gene are MNHNY and SVGAGI (reference sequence). CDR3 amino acids: CASSPQGGETQYF. CDR3 DNA sequence: TGTGCCAGCAGTCCACAGGGCGGGGAGACCCAGTACTTC.

The table lists this clone with a count of one. V usage is TRBV6-4 and J usage is TRBJ1-1; 9 bases are a match to TRBD1. The CDR3 is made up of 12 amino acids. Per germline, CDR1 MRHNA and CDR2 SNTAGT. Trimming took 3 bases from V and 10 from J; bases not matched to a gene: 3. CDR3 in amino acids: CASSDRTGVAFF. The CDR3 nucleotides read TGTGCCAGCAGTGATAGGACAGGGGTAGCTTTCTTT.

This clone was detected a few times. The rearrangement joins TRBV6-2 or TRBV6-3 to TRBJ1-5, with a weak D call TRBD1 (5 bases). Germline lookup yields CDR1 MNHEY and CDR2 SVGEGT. The CDR3 covers 15 residues. Between the trimmed V and J ends, which lost 4 bases and 6 bases, there was a span of 16 bases. CDR3 sequence reads: CASSSTTYRGQPQHF. CDR3 nucleotide sequence: TGTGCCAGCAGTTCTACAACCTATAGGGGTCAGCCCCAGCATTTT.

The chain combines TRBV27 with TRBJ1-6; TRBD1 might be the D (6 bases). V was trimmed by 1 base and J by 10 bases, leaving 11 bases between them. The CDR3 has 14 residues. Germline V gene data show CDR1 as MNHEY and CDR2 as SMNVEV (reference sequence). CDR3: CASSLLGGESPLHF. The CDR3 nucleotides read TGTGCCAGCAGTTTATTAGGGGGAGAATCACCCCTCCACTTT.

The chain recombines TRBV6-2 or TRBV6-3 with TRBJ2-1; TRBD1 matches 9 bases. Germline values: CDR1 MNHEY, CDR2 SVGEGT. V lost 2 bases and J lost 0; bases outside the gene matches: 8. CDR3 length equals 18 residues. The CDR3, as DNA: TGTGCCAGCAGTTACCACCCCGGGACAGGGTACTCCTACAATGAGCAGTTCTTC. The encoded protein is CASSYHPGTGYSYNEQFF.

The rearrangement uses TRBV5-1 and TRBJ2-5, with TRBD2 identical over 7 bases. V lost 0 bases and J lost 4; bases outside the gene matches: 9. The CDR3 contains 16 residues. From germline, CDR1 is SGHRS and CDR2 YFSETQ. The CDR3 here is CASSLDWDYSAETQYF. The CDR3 nucleotides are TGCGCCAGCAGCTTGGACTGGGACTACAGCGCAGAGACCCAGTACTTC.

This clone was picked up one time. The chain has TRBV6-2 or TRBV6-3 and TRBJ2-7; D ambiguous. Trimming removed 0 bases at V and 3 bases at J, with 6 bases between. Per germline, CDR1 MNHEY and CDR2 SVGEGT. The CDR3 runs 13 residues. The CDR3: CASSYSIVYEQYF. The CDR3 DNA reads TGTGCCAGCAGTTACTCGATAGTCTACGAGCAGTACTTC.

This chain links TRBV7-2 with TRBJ1-2, with 8 bases fitting TRBD1. The junction had 10 bases not matched to a gene; V was cut back by 2 bases and J by 8 bases. The germline V gene has CDR1 SGHTA and CDR2 FQGNSA. The CDR3 sequence is 15 residues long. The chain's CDR3 is CASSLSGGPESGYTF. In nucleotides, the CDR3 is TGTGCCAGCAGCTTATCAGGGGGCCCGGAAAGCGGCTACACCTTC.

The chain combines TRBV9 with TRBJ2-7, with 7 nucleotides matching TRBD2. Per the germline V gene, CDR1 is SGDLS and CDR2 is YYNGEE. The CDR3 covers 17 residues. V lost 4 bases, J lost 5 bases, and 18 bases stayed unmatched. The CDR3 region has the DNA TGTGCCAGCAGCATGAGAGAGGGGTGGGTTGCGGGGGACGAGCAGTACTTC. This codes for CASSMREGWVAGDEQYF.

The rearrangement uses TRBV6-5 and TRBJ1-1; TRBD1 might be the D (5 bases). This CDR3 is built from 14 residues. Deletions cut 7 bases from V and 3 bases from J, with 15 bases between. The germline CDR1 and CDR2 sequences are MNHEY and SVGAGI. CDR3 loop: CASTRVGPHTEAFF. In nucleotides, the CDR3 is TGTGCCAGCACCAGGGTGGGGCCTCACACTGAAGCTTTCTTT.

The chain couples TRBV15 to TRBJ2-2; D gene uncertain. The V and J ends lost 1 base and 5 bases respectively, with 8 bases between them. Germline CDR1 and CDR2: LNHNV and YYDKDF (reference sequence). This CDR3 comprises 14 residues. The DNA for the CDR3 is TGTGCCACCAGCAGAGCGACGGATACCGGGGAGCTGTTTTTT. It specifies CATSRATDTGELFF.

The V call is TRBV5-1, the J call TRBJ1-2; 7 bases align to TRBD1. This CDR3 has 12 amino acids. Trimming removed 3 bases from V and 6 bases from J; junction bases left unmatched: 2. In germline, CDR1 is SGHRS, CDR2 YFSETQ. DNA of the CDR3: TGCGCCAGCAGCTCCGGGACAGATGGCTACACCTTC. Encoded protein: CASSSGTDGYTF.

The V call is TRBV29-1, the J call TRBJ2-1; no clear D gene. There are 12 residues in the CDR3. Trimming shortened V by 2 bases and J by 4 bases, and 6 bases separated the two germline ends. CDR1 SQVTM and CDR2 ANQGSEA come from the germline V gene. The CDR3 DNA follows: TGCAGCGTTGAACAAGGTTACAATGAGCAGTTCTTC. Translated, it gives CSVEQGYNEQFF.

V is TRBV6-4 and J is TRBJ2-2; no clear D. The V end lost 8 bases, the J end lost 1 base, and 8 bases lay between the germline ends. CDR3 length: 13 amino acids. Germline V lookup: CDR1 MRHNA, CDR2 SNTAGT. The CDR3 sequence is CASSDKNTGELFF. CDR3 sequence (DNA): TGTGCCAGCTCTGACAAGAACACCGGGGAGCTGTTTTTT.

The chain is built from TRBV4-1 and TRBJ2-5, with a possible D match to TRBD2 (6 bases). Germline loops: CDR1 MGHRA, CDR2 YSYEKL. Trimming took off 8 bases at V and 4 bases at J, with 20 bases between the two ends. The CDR3 is made up of 15 amino acids. The CDR3 nucleotides are TGCGCCAGCGGAACGGGACTTAAACTAGGAGAGACCCAGTACTTC. It is translated as CASGTGLKLGETQYF.

The genes are TRBV3-1 (or the pseudogene TRBV3-2) and TRBJ1-2; the match to TRBD1 covers 7 bases. Germline CDR1 and CDR2: LGHDT and YNNKEL (reference sequence). There are 12 residues in the CDR3. Unmatched junction bases numbered 5, after V lost 1 base and J lost 12 bases. CDR3 bases: TGTGCCAGCAGCCAAGGCAGGGGGGTACACACCTTC. Translation gives CASSQGRGVHTF.

This chain links TRBV27 with TRBJ1-1; 9 positions agree with TRBD1. The V and J ends lost 7 bases and 6 bases, in that order; junction bases with no gene match: 9. This CDR3 spans 14 amino acids. Germline values: CDR1 MNHEY, CDR2 SMNVEV (reference sequence). The CDR3 coding sequence is TGTGCCAGCAACCCCGGGACAGGGTACTCTGAAGCTTTCTTT. Translation: CASNPGTGYSEAFF.

The chain combines TRBV27 with TRBJ1-5; no clear D. The CDR3 is 16 amino acids. Trimming stripped 3 bases from V and 2 bases from J, with 14 bases between. Germline CDR1 is MNHEY and CDR2 is SMNVEV (reference sequence). CDR3 amino acids: CASSFNGPRGNQPQHF. The CDR3 coding sequence is TGTGCCAGCAGTTTCAATGGGCCCCGGGGCAATCAGCCCCAGCATTTT.

V gene TRBV28 combines with J gene TRBJ1-4; D not resolved. This CDR3 region has 14 residues. Per germline, CDR1 MDHEN and CDR2 SYDVKM. V lost 7 bases to trimming and J lost 3 bases, with 12 bases between them. The CDR3, as DNA: TGTGCCAGCACCCAAGGAGGCGCTAATGAAAAACTGTTTTTT. It translates to CASTQGGANEKLFF.

The chain recombines TRBV4-3 with TRBJ2-7, with D perhaps assigned TRBD1 or TRBD2 (5 bases each). CDR1 and CDR2 from the germline V gene are LGHNA and YSLEER. This CDR3 contains 17 residues. Trimming removed 4 bases at V and 2 bases at J, with 21 bases between. In DNA form, the CDR3 reads TGCGCCAGCAGCCCGACCTCTAACGGGGCCGGGACCTACGAGCAGTACTTC. This gives the protein CASSPTSNGAGTYEQYF.

The genes are TRBV28 and TRBJ1-5; D is possibly TRBD1 (5 bases). Looked up from germline, CDR1 is MDHEN and CDR2 is SYDVKM. The CDR3 is 12 residues long. With 8 bases removed from V and 1 base from J, the gap between germline ends came to 6 bases. The CDR3 DNA reads TGTGCCAGCCGGGACAGCAATCAGCCCCAGCATTTT. This gives the protein CASRDSNQPQHF.

The V and J genes are TRBV7-8 and TRBJ1-2; D gene ambiguous. Trimming shortened V by 5 bases and J by 1 base, and 20 bases separated the two germline ends. The CDR3 has 17 residues. Germline CDR1 reads SGHVS; CDR2 reads FQNEAQ. CDR3 sequence: CASSPSHQRRNNYGYTF. DNA for the CDR3: TGTGCCAGCAGCCCAAGCCACCAAAGACGGAATAACTATGGCTACACCTTC.